This record looks at one T cell receptor beta chain sequence and its context. The data derive from a study of tumor and adjacent non-tumor tissue in lung cancer. This sample's RNA came from whole unsorted tissue. Distant lung tissue was collected more than 3 cm away from the tumor edge. In germline, CDR1 is SQVTM, CDR2 ANQGSEA. This CDR3 has 16 amino acids. Trimming took 6 bases from V and 4 from J, leaving 25 bases between them. The library came from three nested PCR rounds adapted from ARM-PCR protocols. MiXCR, run by TCRdb on the multiplex PCR reads, gives a single entry per CDR3 protein. The data contain some 80,000 distinct CDR3 sequences, more than 65% of them singletons.

The TCR comes from a woman between 45 and 60 years old with non-small cell lung cancer. V usage is TRBV29-1 and J usage is TRBJ2-7; maybe TRBD2 (6 bases). Material: distant non-tumor lung tissue. The CDR3 DNA reads as TGCAGCGTCATTGGGGAAGCGGGTGGAGTCTTGTACGAGCAGTACTTC. It codes for CSVIGEAGGVLYEQYF.